This is a list of T cell receptor beta chains from one sample in a study of T cells in Graves' hyperthyroidism and ophthalmopathy. TCRdb re-called the multiplex PCR reads with MiXCR, one entry per CDR3 protein. The sample has under 400,000 distinct CDR3 sequences, approximately 16% seen once; the top ten hold roughly a fifth. Sample: blood. Receptors were obtained from a woman aged 60 to 75 with Graves' ophthalmopathy. Each CDR3 is given with its conserved first and last residue. D genes are given only for firm matches. Clone sizes are given selectively: once, few, many, or a class where the clone is expanded.

J gene | clone size | D gene | V gene | CDR3 protein | CDR3 DNA
TRBJ2-1 | few | TRBD2 | TRBV20-1 | CRTTSGRGNEQFF | TGCAGGACGACTAGCGGGAGGGGAAATGAGCAGTTCTTC
TRBJ2-7 | - | - | TRBV5-1 | CASSLSPGLEQYF | TGCGCCAGCAGCTTATCCCCGGGGTTAGAGCAGTACTTC
TRBJ2-2 | few | - | TRBV19 | CASSIWGRGVDGELFF | TGTGCCAGTAGTATATGGGGGAGAGGGGTTGACGGGGAGCTGTTTTTT
TRBJ2-5 | few | TRBD1 | TRBV19 | CASSTKGGQGPETQYF | TGTGCCAGTAGTACAAAAGGGGGACAGGGGCCAGAGACCCAGTACTTC
TRBJ2-3 | many | - | TRBV3-1 | CASSQEVRGSGDTQYF | TGTGCCAGCAGCCAAGAAGTGCGGGGCTCGGGGGATACGCAGTATTTT
TRBJ2-1 | many | - | TRBV7-8 | CASSLTGEQFF | TGTGCCAGCAGCTTAACAGGGGAGCAGTTCTTC
TRBJ2-1 | many | TRBD2 | TRBV6-1 | CASSEYPSGNYNEQFF | TGTGCCAGCAGTGAATACCCTAGCGGGAATTACAATGAGCAGTTCTTC
TRBJ2-1 | - | TRBD2 | TRBV10-1 | CASSESGGSTSSYNEQFF | TGCGCCAGCAGTGAGTCGGGGGGGAGTACAAGCTCCTACAATGAGCAGTTCTTC
TRBJ2-7 | many | TRBD2 | TRBV28 | CASSVRLAGAYEQYF | TGTGCCAGCAGCGTCCGACTAGCGGGGGCCTACGAGCAGTACTTC
TRBJ2-5 | many | TRBD2 | TRBV28 | CASSSPKREKQETQYF | TGTGCCAGCAGTTCCCCTAAGCGGGAGAAGCAAGAGACCCAGTACTTC
TRBJ1-2 | many | - | TRBV6-4 | CASSDDRRGGYTF | TGTGCCAGCAGTGACGACAGGCGAGGAGGCTACACCTTC